The T cell receptor (beta chain) described here comes from a study of T cells in tumors after PD-1 blockade. In the study overall: Excluded were patients with checkpoint blockade, immunosuppressants, or radiotherapy or other anti-cancer therapy within 4 weeks. During anti-PD-1 treatment, some patients continued daily vismodegib 150 mg.

Method: immunoSEQ multiplex PCR; TCRdb's copy keeps in-frame clones and lacks some. Seen here are just under 65,000 clones, approximately 79% observed once, and the top ten hold approximately 4.5%. This clone was observed once. Germline CDR1 KGHSH, CDR2 LQKENI. Losses at the gene ends were 4 bases for V and 5 bases for J; bases not matched to a gene: 7. The CDR3 is 15 residues long. Sequencing used PBMCs, obtained after anti-PD-1 treatment. The chain employs TRBV18 and TRBJ2-3, with 9 positions matching TRBD1. This clonotype originated in a human donor with basal cell carcinoma. The CDR3 protein is CASSRRTGDEDTQYF. As DNA, the CDR3 is TGTGCCAGCTCACGGCGGACAGGGGATGAAGATACGCAGTATTTT.